This T cell receptor (beta chain) was captured by sequencing in a study of cytomegalovirus exposure and HLA in healthy donors. Study at large: Per a later analysis, the roughly 700 first-cohort and some 110 validation repertoires shared one platform.

Study outcomes and limitations: Listed as cytomegalovirus-associated were over 150 TCR beta chains.

The donors were part of the validation cohort, which consisted of more than 90 subjects and was separate from the first cohort of 666 subjects. Profiled with immunoSEQ multiplex PCR; TCRdb holds only in-frame clones, not every one. The sample records about 64,000 clones, about 95% being singletons. This clone was seen a single time. Its antigen is unknown. V lost 3 bases and J lost 5, with 10 bases in between. The CDR3 sequence is 13 residues long. The germline gives CDR1 SGHVS, CDR2 FNYEAQ. The sequenced sample was PBMCs. The chain joins TRBV7-6 to TRBJ2-5; D gene uncertain. The sequence was collected from a woman aged 18-29 years in good health and CMV-seropositive. CDR3 residues: CASSFYGRETQYF. CDR3 in DNA: TGTGCCAGCAGCTTTTACGGTCGGGAGACCCAGTACTTC.